This T cell receptor (beta chain) originates from a study of T cells in Graves' hyperthyroidism and ophthalmopathy. Using RNA transcripts as the source, TCR beta CDR3 regions were amplified. Using the HTBI primer set, a first-round RT-PCR was run on the TCR CDR3. MiXCR was run by TCRdb on the multiplex PCR reads, yielding one entry per CDR3 protein. The repertoire includes about 570,000 distinct CDR3 sequences, just over 45% of them detected once, and 15% to 20% sits in the top ten. The CDR3 extends over 14 amino acids. V dropped 3 bases and J dropped 4 bases, with 11 bases sitting between them. Germline V gene lookup returns CDR1 SGHRS and CDR2 YFSETQ. Overall study findings and caveats: Blood also contained most expanded thyroid clonotypes above 0.001.

This clonotype showed up many times. Its antigen is undetermined. The chain joins TRBV5-1 to TRBJ1-3; D unclear. The material sequenced was peripheral blood or thyroid tissue (not recorded which). The receptor was derived from an adult woman with Graves' disease, either hyperthyroidism or ophthalmopathy (not recorded which). As DNA, the CDR3 is TGCGCCAGCAGCTCTCCATCCGCAGGAAACACCATATATTTT. This translates into CASSSPSAGNTIYF. Based on the CDR3 plus reference TRBV5-1 and TRBJ1-3, the full variable domain is KAGVTQTPRYLIKTRGQQVTLSCSPISGHRSVSWYQQTPGQGLQFLFEYFSETQRNKGNFPGRFSGRQFSNSRSEMNVSTLELGDSALYLCASSSPSAGNTIYFGEGSWLTVV.